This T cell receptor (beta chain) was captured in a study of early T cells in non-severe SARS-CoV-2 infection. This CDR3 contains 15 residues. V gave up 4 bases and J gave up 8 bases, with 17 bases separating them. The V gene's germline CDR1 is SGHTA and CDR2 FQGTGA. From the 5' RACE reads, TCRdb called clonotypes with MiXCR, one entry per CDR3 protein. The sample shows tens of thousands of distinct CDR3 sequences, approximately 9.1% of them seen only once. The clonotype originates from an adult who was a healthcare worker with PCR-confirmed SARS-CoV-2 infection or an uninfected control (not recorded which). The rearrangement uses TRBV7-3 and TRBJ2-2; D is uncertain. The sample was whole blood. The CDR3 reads CASSSLGRYPGELFF. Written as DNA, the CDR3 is TGTGCCAGCAGCTCCCTAGGACGTTATCCGGGGGAGCTGTTTTTT.